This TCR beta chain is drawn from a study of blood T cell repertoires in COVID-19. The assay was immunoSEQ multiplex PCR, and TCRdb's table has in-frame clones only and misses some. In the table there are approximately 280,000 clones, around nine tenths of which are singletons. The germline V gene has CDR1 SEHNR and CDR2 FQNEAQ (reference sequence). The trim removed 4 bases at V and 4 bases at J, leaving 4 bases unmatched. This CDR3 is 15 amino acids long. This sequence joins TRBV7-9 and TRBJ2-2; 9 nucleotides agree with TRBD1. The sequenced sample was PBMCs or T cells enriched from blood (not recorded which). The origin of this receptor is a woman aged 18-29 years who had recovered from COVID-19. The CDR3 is CASSSRQGGTGELFF. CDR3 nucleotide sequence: TGTGCCAGCAGCTCCAGACAGGGGGGCACCGGGGAGCTGTTTTTT.